This T cell receptor beta chain was captured by sequencing in a study of immune evolution from preneoplasia to lung adenocarcinoma. TCRdb keeps only in-frame clones here, not all; method: immunoSEQ multiplex PCR. Here the sample spans roughly 7,800 clones, roughly 72% being singletons. Patient tissue came from resections in Japan or China, 2014–2017. Each case's diagnosis was confirmed by two pathologists on H&E. Concerning this clone itself: Its antigen is as yet unknown.

Study-wide results and limits: Top clone share appeared to fall from AAH through AIS, MIA, adenocarcinoma. Later-stage lesions appeared to have more T cells, more diversity, less clonality.

Sequenced: FFPE lung adenocarcinoma in situ tissue. The sequence was obtained from a donor older than 65 with lung adenocarcinoma. Some clones in this sample may be carry-over from other donors' samples.

This CDR3 reads CSAIEEGYTF. CDR3 nucleotides: TGCAGTGCTATTGAAGAAGGCTACACCTTC. This rearrangement joins TRBV20-1 to TRBJ1-2; D is unresolved. V lost 4 bases to trimming and J lost 8 bases, with 8 bases between them. CDR3 length: 10 amino acids. Germline V gene data show CDR1 as DFQATT and CDR2 as SNEGSKA (reference sequence).